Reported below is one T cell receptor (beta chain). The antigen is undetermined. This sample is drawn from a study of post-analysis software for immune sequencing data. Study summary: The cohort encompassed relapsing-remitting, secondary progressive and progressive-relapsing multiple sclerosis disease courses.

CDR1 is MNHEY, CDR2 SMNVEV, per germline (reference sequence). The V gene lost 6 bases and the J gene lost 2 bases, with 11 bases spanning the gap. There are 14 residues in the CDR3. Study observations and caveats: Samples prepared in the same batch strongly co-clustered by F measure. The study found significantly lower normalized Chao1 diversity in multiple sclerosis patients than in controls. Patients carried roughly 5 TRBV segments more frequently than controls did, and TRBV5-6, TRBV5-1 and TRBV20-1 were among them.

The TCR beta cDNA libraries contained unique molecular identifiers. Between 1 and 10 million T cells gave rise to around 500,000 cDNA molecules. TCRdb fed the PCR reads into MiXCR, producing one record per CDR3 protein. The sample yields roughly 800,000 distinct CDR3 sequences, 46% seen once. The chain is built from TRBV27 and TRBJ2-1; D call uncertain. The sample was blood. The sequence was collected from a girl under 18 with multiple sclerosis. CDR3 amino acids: CASSPREPYNEQFF. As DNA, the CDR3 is TGTGCCAGCAGCCCTAGGGAACCCTACAATGAGCAGTTCTTC.